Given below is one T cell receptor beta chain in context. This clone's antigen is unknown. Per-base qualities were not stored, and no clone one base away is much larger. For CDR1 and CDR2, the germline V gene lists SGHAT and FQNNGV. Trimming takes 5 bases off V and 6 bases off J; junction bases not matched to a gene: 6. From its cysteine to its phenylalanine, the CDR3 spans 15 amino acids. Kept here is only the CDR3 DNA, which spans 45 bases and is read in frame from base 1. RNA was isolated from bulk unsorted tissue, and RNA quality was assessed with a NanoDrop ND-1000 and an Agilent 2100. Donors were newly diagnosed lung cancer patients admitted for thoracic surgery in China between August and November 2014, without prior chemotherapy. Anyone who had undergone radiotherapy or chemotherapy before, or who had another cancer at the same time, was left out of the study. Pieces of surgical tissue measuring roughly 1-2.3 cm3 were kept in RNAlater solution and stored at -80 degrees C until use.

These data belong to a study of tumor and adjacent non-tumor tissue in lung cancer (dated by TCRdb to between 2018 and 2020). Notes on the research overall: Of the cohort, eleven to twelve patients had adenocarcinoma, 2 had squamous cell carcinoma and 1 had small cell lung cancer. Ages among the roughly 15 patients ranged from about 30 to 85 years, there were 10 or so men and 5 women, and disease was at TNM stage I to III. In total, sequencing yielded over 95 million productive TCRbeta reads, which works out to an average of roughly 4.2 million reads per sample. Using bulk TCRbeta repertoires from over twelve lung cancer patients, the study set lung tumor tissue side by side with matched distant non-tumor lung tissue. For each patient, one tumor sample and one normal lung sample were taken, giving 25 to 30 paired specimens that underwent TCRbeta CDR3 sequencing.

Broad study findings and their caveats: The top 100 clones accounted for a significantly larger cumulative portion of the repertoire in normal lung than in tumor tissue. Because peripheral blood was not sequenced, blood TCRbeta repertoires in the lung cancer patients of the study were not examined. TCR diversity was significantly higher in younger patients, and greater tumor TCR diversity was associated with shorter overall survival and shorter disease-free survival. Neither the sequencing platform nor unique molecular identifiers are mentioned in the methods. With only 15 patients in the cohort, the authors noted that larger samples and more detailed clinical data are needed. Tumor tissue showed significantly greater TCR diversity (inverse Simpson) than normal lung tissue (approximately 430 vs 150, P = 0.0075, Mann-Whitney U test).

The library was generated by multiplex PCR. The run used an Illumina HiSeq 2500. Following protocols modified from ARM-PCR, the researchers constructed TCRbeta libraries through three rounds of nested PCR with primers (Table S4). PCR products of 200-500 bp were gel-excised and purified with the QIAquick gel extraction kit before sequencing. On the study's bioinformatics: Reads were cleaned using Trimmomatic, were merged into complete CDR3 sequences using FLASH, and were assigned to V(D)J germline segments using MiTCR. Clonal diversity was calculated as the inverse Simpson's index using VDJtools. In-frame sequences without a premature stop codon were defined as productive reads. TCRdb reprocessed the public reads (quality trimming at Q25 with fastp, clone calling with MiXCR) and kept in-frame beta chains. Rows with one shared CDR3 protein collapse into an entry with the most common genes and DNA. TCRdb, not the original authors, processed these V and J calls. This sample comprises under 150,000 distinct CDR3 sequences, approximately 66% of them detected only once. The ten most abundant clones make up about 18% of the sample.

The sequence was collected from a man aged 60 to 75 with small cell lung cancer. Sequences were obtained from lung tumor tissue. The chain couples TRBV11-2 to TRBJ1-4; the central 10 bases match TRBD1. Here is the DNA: TGTGCCAGCAGCCCACGACAGGGGGCGGATGAAAAACTGTTTTTT. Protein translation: CASSPRQGADEKLFF.